This T cell receptor beta chain comes out of a study of CD8 T cells in ankylosing spondylitis. Study-level results: In reactive arthritis synovial fluid and blood, some motif variants had been reported before. Significantly higher representation of disease-linked clones was reported for matched ankylosing spondylitis synovial fluid.

This clonotype showed up many times. Its target is unknown. MiXCR was run by TCRdb on the 5' RACE reads, yielding one entry per CDR3 protein. The sample has 130,000 or so distinct CDR3 sequences; approximately 6.8% are singletons. Germline values: CDR1 SQVTM, CDR2 ANQGSEA. CDR3 length: 13 amino acids. The V and J ends lost 5 bases and 2 bases respectively, with 13 bases between them. This chain uses TRBV29-1 with TRBJ2-7; no firm D call. The receptor's source is a male donor with ankylosing spondylitis or in good health (not recorded which). Material: blood, either unsorted or a sorted T cell fraction (not recorded which). The CDR3 loop is CSVSGRTTYEQYF. The CDR3 DNA reads as TGCAGCGTTTCGGGCAGGACCACCTACGAGCAGTACTTC.